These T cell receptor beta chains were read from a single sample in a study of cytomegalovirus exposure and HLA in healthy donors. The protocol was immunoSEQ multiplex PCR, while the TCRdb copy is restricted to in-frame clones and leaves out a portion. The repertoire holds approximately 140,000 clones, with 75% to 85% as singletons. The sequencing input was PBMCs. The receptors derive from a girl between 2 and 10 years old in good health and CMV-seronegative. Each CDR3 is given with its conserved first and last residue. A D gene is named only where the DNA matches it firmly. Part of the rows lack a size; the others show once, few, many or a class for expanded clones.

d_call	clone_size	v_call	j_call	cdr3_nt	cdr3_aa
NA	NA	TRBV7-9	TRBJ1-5	TGTGCCAGCAGCTTAGGGGGGGATCAGCCCCAGCATTTT	CASSLGGDQPQHF
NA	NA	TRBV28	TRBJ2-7	TGTGCCAGCAACCCTTTTGGGAGACTCTCCTACGAGCAGTACTTC	CASNPFGRLSYEQYF
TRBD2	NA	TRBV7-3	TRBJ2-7	TGTGCCAGCAGCAAGGGACTAGCTACCGACGAGCAGTACTTC	CASSKGLATDEQYF
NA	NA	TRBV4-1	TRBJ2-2	TGCGCCAGCAGCCAACTAGCGAAAGAAAGGGGCACCGGGGAGCTGTTTTTT	CASSQLAKERGTGELFF
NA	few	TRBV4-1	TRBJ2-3	TGCGCCAGCAGCCACCAAGGGAGGCGGAAGGGCACAGATACGCAGTATTTT	CASSHQGRRKGTDTQYF
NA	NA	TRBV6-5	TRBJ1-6	TGTGCCAGCACCCCGGGGGGGTCACCCCTCCACTTT	CASTPGGSPLHF
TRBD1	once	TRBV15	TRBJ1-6	TGTGCCACCAGACCGGACAGGGGCGGGAGTTCACCCCTCCACTTT	CATRPDRGGSSPLHF
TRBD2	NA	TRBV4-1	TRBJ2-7	TGCGCCAGCAGCCAAGCCCGGGACTATAGTTACGAGCAGTACTTC	CASSQARDYSYEQYF
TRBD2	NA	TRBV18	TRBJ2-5	TGTGCCAGCTCATCCCTAGCGGGGGTCGGAGAGACCCAGTACTTC	CASSSLAGVGETQYF
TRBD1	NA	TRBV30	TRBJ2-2	TGTGCCCATTCACCGGGACAGGGGTCGAACACCGGGGAGCTGTTTTTT	CAHSPGQGSNTGELFF
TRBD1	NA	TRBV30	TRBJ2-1	TGTGCCTGGAGTGTGCCCGGGACAGGGAACAATGAGCAGTTCTTC	CAWSVPGTGNNEQFF
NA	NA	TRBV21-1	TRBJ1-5	TGTGCCAGCAGCCGGGGGGGGAGCAATCAGCCCCAGCATTTT	CASSRGGSNQPQHF
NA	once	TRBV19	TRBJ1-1	TGTGCCAGTAGTATGGGCAGTTTGAACACTGAAGCTTTCTTT	CASSMGSLNTEAFF
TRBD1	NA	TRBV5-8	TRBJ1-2	TGTGCCAGCAGCTTATTGGGACAGGGAGGCTACACCTTC	CASSLLGQGGYTF
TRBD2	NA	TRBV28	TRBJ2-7	TGTGCCAGCAGTTCCGGGACTAGCGGTCCATCCGAGCAGTACTTC	CASSSGTSGPSEQYF
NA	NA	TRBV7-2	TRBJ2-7	TGTGCCAGCAGCTTAGCGGTTTCGCGGGGCCCCCTCGAGCAGTACTTC	CASSLAVSRGPLEQYF
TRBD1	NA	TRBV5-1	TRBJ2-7	TGCGCCAGCAGCTTGGCCGGGACAGACTACGAGCAGTACTTC	CASSLAGTDYEQYF
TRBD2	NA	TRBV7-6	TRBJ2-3	TGTGCCAGCAGCTTAGGCACACTAGCGGGAGGGCCAGATACGCAGTATTTT	CASSLGTLAGGPDTQYF
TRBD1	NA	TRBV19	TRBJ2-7	TGTGCCAGTAGTAGACGACAGGGGGCCTACGAGCAGTACTTC	CASSRRQGAYEQYF
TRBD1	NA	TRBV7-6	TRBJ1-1	TGTGCCAGCAGCTTGGCCGGGACAGGGGGCATCACTGAAGCTTTCTTT	CASSLAGTGGITEAFF
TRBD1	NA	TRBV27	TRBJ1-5	TGTGCCAGCAGTTCTGGACAGGGGCGGTATAGCAATCAGCCCCAGCATTTT	CASSSGQGRYSNQPQHF
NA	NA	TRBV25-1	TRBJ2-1	TGTGCCAGCAGTGGACAGGATTTGAGCTCCTACAATGAGCAGTTCTTC	CASSGQDLSSYNEQFF
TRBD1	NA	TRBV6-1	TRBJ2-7	TGTGCCAGCAGGACAGGGACCGCCGAGCAGTACTTC	CASRTGTAEQYF
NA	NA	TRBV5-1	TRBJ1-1	TGCGCCAGCAGCTTGCAGGGGTTTAATGTGAACACTGAAGCTTTCTTT	CASSLQGFNVNTEAFF
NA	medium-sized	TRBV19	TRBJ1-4	TGTGCCAGTAGTAGGAGGGAGTTTGAAAAACTGTTTTTT	CASSRREFEKLFF
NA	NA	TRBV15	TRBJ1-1	TGTGCCACCAGCAGAGATCTTTCGGGGGAGACTGAAGCTTTCTTT	CATSRDLSGETEAFF